This T cell receptor (beta chain) derives from a study of blood T cell repertoires in COVID-19. For the study at large: T cells, B-cell-depleted T cells, or PBMCs provided the cDNA or gDNA that served as material.

Method: immunoSEQ multiplex PCR; TCRdb's copy keeps in-frame clones and lacks some. The sample contains under 200,000 clones, around 74% of which appear only once. Sequencing was carried out using peripheral blood. This TCR derives from a man in his sixties or seventies with acute or convalescent COVID-19.

DNA of the CDR3: TGCGCCAGCAGCCTACAGGGGGCATCCTACAATGAGCAGTTCTTC. Protein product: CASSLQGASYNEQFF. The chain is built from TRBV5-1 and TRBJ2-1, with 9 bases lining up with TRBD1. Germline CDR1 and CDR2: SGHRS and YFSETQ. The junction had 3 bases not matched to a gene; V was cut back by 4 bases and J by 1 base. CDR3 size: 15 residues.